Listed below are T cell receptor beta chains from one sample, sequenced in a study of T cell changes during pregnancy in multiple sclerosis. Assay: immunoSEQ multiplex PCR; the TCRdb copy retains only in-frame clones and omits some. The table has 70,000 to 100,000 clones, roughly 93% seen once. This specimen was peripheral blood, taken in the first trimester of pregnancy. The receptors derive from a female donor with multiple sclerosis, enrolled in a pregnancy study. Each CDR3 is given with its conserved first and last residue. A D gene is named only where the DNA matches it firmly. Where a row states a size, it is once, few, many or the class of an expanded clone; other rows omit it.

v_call	clone_size	d_call	j_call	cdr3_aa	cdr3_nt
TRBV7-3	NA	NA	TRBJ1-5	CASSLWLRSNQPQHF	TGTGCCAGCAGCTTATGGTTGAGGAGCAATCAGCCCCAGCATTTT
TRBV6-1	NA	NA	TRBJ2-2	CASSDRGSNTGELFF	TGTGCCAGCAGTGACCGCGGGTCGAACACCGGGGAGCTGTTTTTT
TRBV7-8	NA	TRBD2	TRBJ2-1	CASSRRTSGGSRNEQFF	TGTGCCAGCAGCCGCCGAACTAGCGGGGGGTCCCGCAATGAGCAGTTCTTC
TRBV7-3	NA	NA	TRBJ2-6	CASSRNLPGANVLTF	TGTGCCAGCAGCCGAAATCTACCTGGGGCCAACGTCCTGACTTTC
TRBV11-2	NA	TRBD1	TRBJ1-2	CASSLYRGDHGYTF	TGTGCCAGCAGCTTATACAGGGGGGACCATGGCTACACCTTC
TRBV5-1	NA	NA	TRBJ2-7	CASSSGGWDVTSYEQYF	TGCGCCAGCAGCTCGGGGGGCTGGGACGTAACCTCCTACGAGCAGTACTTC
TRBV14	NA	TRBD1	TRBJ2-3	CASSPADRVNTQYF	TGTGCCAGCAGCCCGGCAGACAGGGTAAATACGCAGTATTTT
TRBV7-3	NA	TRBD2	TRBJ2-3	CASSLLAADTQYF	TGTGCCAGCAGCTTACTAGCGGCAGATACGCAGTATTTT
TRBV7-2	NA	NA	TRBJ2-3	CASSLRQGSTDTQYF	TGTGCCAGCAGCTTAAGGCAGGGGAGCACAGATACGCAGTATTTT
TRBV27	NA	TRBD1	TRBJ2-2	CASRSRDRLNTGELFF	TGTGCCAGCAGGAGTCGGGACAGGCTTAACACCGGGGAGCTGTTTTTT
TRBV7-9	NA	TRBD2	TRBJ2-3	CASSLGLAGSTDTQYF	TGTGCCAGCAGCTTAGGCCTAGCGGGGAGCACAGATACGCAGTATTTT
TRBV5-1	NA	NA	TRBJ2-3	CASSLWAGGGASTDTQYF	TGCGCCAGCAGCCTCTGGGCAGGCGGGGGCGCTAGCACAGATACGCAGTATTTT
TRBV11-3	few	TRBD1	TRBJ2-1	CASSLGGTGFTNEQFF	TGTGCCAGCAGCTTAGGAGGGACAGGGTTTACGAATGAGCAGTTCTTC
TRBV7-9	once	TRBD2	TRBJ2-7	CASSSGTSGSSYEQYF	TGTGCCAGCAGCTCCGGGACTAGCGGGAGCTCCTACGAGCAGTACTTC
TRBV15	once	NA	TRBJ2-1	CATSIEDREQFF	TGTGCCACCAGTATAGAGGATCGTGAGCAGTTCTTC
TRBV6-5	once	NA	TRBJ1-1	CASRYPGENTEAFF	TGTGCCAGCAGGTACCCGGGGGAGAACACTGAAGCTTTCTTT
TRBV11-2	NA	NA	TRBJ2-7	CASSLGYSQGSYEQYF	TGTGCCAGCAGCTTGGGGTATAGTCAGGGCAGCTACGAGCAGTACTTC
TRBV5-6	few	NA	TRBJ1-2	CASSPRQYGYTF	TGTGCCAGCAGCCCACGACAGTATGGCTACACCTTC
TRBV28	NA	NA	TRBJ2-5	CASSGGASAQETQYF	TGTGCCAGCAGTGGGGGGGCTAGCGCACAAGAGACCCAGTACTTC
TRBV13	NA	NA	TRBJ2-7	CASSLEERWQYF	TGTGCCAGCAGCTTAGAAGAGCGGTGGCAGTACTTC
TRBV5-1	NA	TRBD2	TRBJ2-1	CASVTGTSGNNEQFF	TGCGCCAGCGTAACCGGGACTAGCGGAAACAATGAGCAGTTCTTC
TRBV15	NA	NA	TRBJ1-4	CATSRGPTNEKLFF	TGTGCCACCAGCAGAGGGCCAACTAATGAAAAACTGTTTTTT
TRBV6-5	NA	TRBD2	TRBJ2-1	CASSPSGDTYNEQFF	TGTGCCAGCAGTCCTAGCGGGGATACCTACAATGAGCAGTTCTTC
TRBV2	NA	NA	TRBJ1-1	CASSEGQKIMNTEAFF	TGTGCCAGCAGTGAAGGACAGAAGATCATGAACACTGAAGCTTTCTTT
TRBV7-2	NA	NA	TRBJ1-2	CASSQSGSWGYTF	TGTGCCAGCAGCCAGAGCGGGAGTTGGGGCTACACCTTC
TRBV5-4	NA	NA	TRBJ1-1	CASRGGNTEAFF	TGTGCCAGCAGGGGGGGGAACACTGAAGCTTTCTTT
TRBV7-9	NA	NA	TRBJ1-2	CASSLGADRNYGYTF	TGTGCCAGCAGCTTAGGTGCGGACAGAAACTATGGCTACACCTTC
TRBV11-3	NA	NA	TRBJ2-1	CASSPRTVAAYNEQFF	TGTGCCAGCAGCCCCCGGACAGTCGCGGCCTACAATGAGCAGTTCTTC
TRBV6-1	NA	NA	TRBJ1-5	CASSEGGWIPGQPQHF	TGTGCCAGCAGTGAAGGAGGGTGGATCCCGGGGCAGCCCCAGCATTTT
TRBV9	NA	TRBD2	TRBJ2-5	CASSVGGTSGVETQYF	TGTGCCAGCAGCGTAGGAGGGACTAGCGGAGTAGAGACCCAGTACTTC
TRBV30	NA	TRBD1	TRBJ1-5	CAWRTDGTGNQPQHF	TGTGCCTGGAGAACCGACGGGACAGGGAATCAGCCCCAGCATTTT
TRBV28	NA	NA	TRBJ1-4	CASSSNQGTANEKLFF	TGTGCCAGCAGTTCCAACCAGGGGACGGCTAATGAAAAACTGTTTTTT
TRBV19	NA	NA	TRBJ1-2	CASVANYGYTF	TGTGCCAGCGTCGCTAACTATGGCTACACCTTC
TRBV4-3	NA	NA	TRBJ2-3	CASSQDHETNTDTQYF	TGCGCCAGCAGCCAAGATCATGAGACTAACACAGATACGCAGTATTTT
TRBV28	NA	NA	TRBJ1-1	CASGGYTEAFF	TGTGCCAGCGGGGGCTATACTGAAGCTTTCTTT
TRBV6-1	NA	TRBD1	TRBJ1-4	CASSDMTGVEEKLFF	TGTGCCAGCAGTGATATGACAGGGGTGGAAGAAAAACTGTTTTTT
TRBV4-3	NA	TRBD2	TRBJ2-3	CASSQGTRRADTQYF	TGCGCCAGCAGCCAAGGGACTAGAAGGGCAGATACGCAGTATTTT
TRBV19	NA	NA	TRBJ1-5	CASSIGHPNQPQHF	TGTGCCAGTAGTATAGGACACCCCAATCAGCCCCAGCATTTT
TRBV10-3	once	NA	TRBJ1-4	CAISGARDEKLFF	TGTGCCATCAGTGGAGCGCGGGATGAAAAACTGTTTTTT
TRBV6-5	NA	TRBD1	TRBJ2-7	CASTGDSSYEQYF	TGTGCCAGCACAGGGGACAGCTCCTACGAGCAGTACTTC
TRBV9	NA	NA	TRBJ2-5	CASSVQGSQETQYF	TGTGCCAGCAGCGTTCAGGGGTCACAAGAGACCCAGTACTTC
TRBV7-8	NA	NA	TRBJ2-6	CASTHSGESSGANVLTF	TGTGCCAGCACCCACTCAGGGGAGAGCTCTGGGGCCAACGTCCTGACTTTC
TRBV7-9	NA	TRBD1	TRBJ2-3	CASSLGQGASDTQYF	TGTGCCAGCAGCTTGGGACAGGGGGCATCTGATACGCAGTATTTT
TRBV27	NA	NA	TRBJ2-7	CASARGSYEQYF	TGTGCCAGCGCCCGCGGCTCCTACGAGCAGTACTTC